This T cell receptor (beta chain) originates from a study of multiple sclerosis patients with progressive multifocal leukoencephalopathy. Study summary: Multiple sclerosis patients on natalizumab who never developed PML served as longitudinally sampled controls.

The sample's time point: before natalizumab initiation. Before the first natalizumab infusion, T0 blood samples were taken. This was a survey-level run. Assay: immunoSEQ multiplex PCR; the TCRdb copy retains only in-frame clones and omits some. Of fewer than 35,000 clones in the sample, over 90% were seen once. As for this clone: Its antigen is unknown.

Study-wide points: It is unclear whether the findings reflect JC virus infection or general immunocompromise.

Sequenced: PBMCs. This sequence originates from a man under 40 with multiple sclerosis.

This CDR3 is CASSTGLVGSEAFF. The CDR3 DNA sequence: TGTGCCAGCAGCACTGGGTTAGTAGGTTCTGAAGCTTTCTTT. This chain links TRBV5-6 with TRBJ1-1; D is undetermined. The CDR3 is made up of 14 amino acids. Trimming pared 4 bases from V and 6 bases from J, leaving 16 bases between. CDR1 and CDR2 (germline): SGHDT, YYEEEE.